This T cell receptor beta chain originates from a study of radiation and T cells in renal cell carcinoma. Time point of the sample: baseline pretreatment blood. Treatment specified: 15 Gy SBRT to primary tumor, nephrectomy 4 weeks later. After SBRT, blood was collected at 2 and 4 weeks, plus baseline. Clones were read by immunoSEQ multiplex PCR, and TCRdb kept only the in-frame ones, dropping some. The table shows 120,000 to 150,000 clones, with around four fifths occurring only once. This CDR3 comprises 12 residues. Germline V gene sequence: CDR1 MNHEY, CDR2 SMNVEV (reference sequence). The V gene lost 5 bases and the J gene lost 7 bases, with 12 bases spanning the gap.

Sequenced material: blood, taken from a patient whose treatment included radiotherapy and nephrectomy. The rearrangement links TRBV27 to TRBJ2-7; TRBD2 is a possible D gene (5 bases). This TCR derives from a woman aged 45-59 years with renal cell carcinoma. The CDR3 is CASSTLSGEQYF. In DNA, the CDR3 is TGTGCCAGCAGTACCCTTTCGGGGGAGCAGTACTTC.